This is a list of T cell receptor beta chains from one sample in a study of blood T cell repertoires in COVID-19. Generated by immunoSEQ multiplex PCR, the TCRdb table keeps only in-frame clones and is missing some. Of 85,000 to 100,000 clones listed, 80% are singletons. Sequenced input: peripheral blood. These receptors all stem from a man aged 50 or older who had recovered from COVID-19. Each CDR3 is given with its conserved first and last residue. The D gene is left open where the match is weak. Size is stated for part of the rows, as once, few or many counts, or as a class when the clone is expanded.

>-|TRBV2|few|TRBJ1-4
TGTGCCAGCAAACGCGGTAATGAAAAACTGTTTTTT
CASKRGNEKLFF
>TRBD2|TRBV6-4|many|TRBJ2-1
TGTGCCAGCAGTGACTCAGCGGGGGGGCACAATGAGCAGTTCTTC
CASSDSAGGHNEQFF
>TRBD1|TRBV30|-|TRBJ1-2
TGTGCCTGGTCAGGGGGGCCCCAAACGAGGGGCTACACCTTC
CAWSGGPQTRGYTF
>TRBD1|TRBV14|-|TRBJ1-3
TGTGCCAGCAGCCAAGTGAGAAGGCAGGGGGCTGGAAACACCATATATTTT
CASSQVRRQGAGNTIYF
>TRBD2|TRBV6-6|-|TRBJ2-1
TGTGCCAGCAGTAGCGGGGCCCACTACTACAATGAGCAGTTCTTC
CASSSGAHYYNEQFF
>TRBD1|TRBV2|few|TRBJ2-2
TGTGCCAGCAGTGAATGGACAGGGGACACCGGGGAGCTGTTTTTT
CASSEWTGDTGELFF
>-|TRBV7-9|-|TRBJ2-2
TGTGCCAGCAGCAAAGGGTTGCGGGACACCGGGGAGCTGTTTTTT
CASSKGLRDTGELFF
>TRBD1|TRBV7-9|-|TRBJ2-5
TGTGCCAGCAGCTTAGGGACAGGGATTCAAGAGACCCAGTACTTC
CASSLGTGIQETQYF
>-|TRBV5-4|-|TRBJ2-1
TGTGCCAGCAGCTTGCCCCCCAGGGACTCCTACAATGAGCAGTTCTTC
CASSLPPRDSYNEQFF
>-|TRBV5-1|-|TRBJ2-2
TGCGCCAGCAGCTTGGATCCGGGCGGGGCGAACACCGGGGAGCTGTTTTTT
CASSLDPGGANTGELFF
>TRBD1|TRBV25-1|-|TRBJ2-7
TGTGCCAGCAGTGATCAGAGGACAGGGGACTACGAGCAGTACTTC
CASSDQRTGDYEQYF
>-|TRBV3-1/TRBV3-2|-|TRBJ1-2
TGTGCCAGCAGCCAAACAGGGATCTCTAACTATGGCTACACCTTC
CASSQTGISNYGYTF
>-|TRBV7-2|once|TRBJ1-1
TGTGCCAGCAGCTTAATACGAGATGAAGCTTTCTTT
CASSLIRDEAFF
>-|TRBV9|once|TRBJ2-5
TGTGCCAGCGGCCCGGGTGGTACCCGAGTCCCAGAGACCCAGTACTTC
CASGPGGTRVPETQYF
>TRBD2|TRBV27|-|TRBJ2-5
TGTGCCAGCAGTTCAAAACCCCCGGGACTAGCGGGAAGAGAGACCCAGTACTTC
CASSSKPPGLAGRETQYF
>TRBD1|TRBV9|once|TRBJ2-1
TGTGCCAGCAGCGTACGGGGGACAGGGGGTAACAATGAGCAGTTCTTC
CASSVRGTGGNNEQFF
>TRBD1|TRBV18|few|TRBJ2-1
TGTGCCAGCTCACCGACAGGGTCGGATGAGCAGTTCTTC
CASSPTGSDEQFF
>-|TRBV6-2/TRBV6-3|-|TRBJ2-3
TGTGCCAGCAGTTATTTGGCGGGGATAACAGATACGCAGTATTTT
CASSYLAGITDTQYF
>TRBD1|TRBV3-1/TRBV3-2|-|TRBJ1-2
TGTGCCAGCAGCCACCGCACAGGGGACGGCTACACCTTC
CASSHRTGDGYTF
>TRBD2|TRBV4-3|-|TRBJ2-7
TGCGCCAGCAGCCAGGAGGCTAGCGGGATCCACGAGCAGTACTTC
CASSQEASGIHEQYF
>-|TRBV9|once|TRBJ2-1
TGTGCCAGCAGCGTAGATGGGGGGGCGAAAATCAATGAGCAGTTCTTC
CASSVDGGAKINEQFF
>-|TRBV24-1|-|TRBJ2-1
TGTGCCACCAATGGGTACCCTTTGGGAGATGAGCAGTTCTTC
CATNGYPLGDEQFF
>-|TRBV6-1|once|TRBJ1-6
TGTGCCAGCAGTGAACCCAATCAGGCGTCCTATAATTCACCCCTCCACTTT
CASSEPNQASYNSPLHF
>TRBD2|TRBV6-1|-|TRBJ2-1
TGTGCCAGCAGTGATAGGACTAGCGGTTCGGGTGAGCAGTTCTTC
CASSDRTSGSGEQFF
>TRBD1|TRBV10-3|-|TRBJ1-2
TGTGCCGCAGAGGATCGCGGACAGGGGGTTATAGGCTACACCTTC
CAAEDRGQGVIGYTF
>-|TRBV10-3|-|TRBJ1-3
TGTGCCATCAGGAGCATCTCTGGAAACACCATATATTTT
CAIRSISGNTIYF
>TRBD2|TRBV6-1|-|TRBJ2-7
TGTGCCAGCAGTGAAGCCCCGGGGGGAGGGTACGAGCAGTACTTC
CASSEAPGGGYEQYF
>TRBD1|TRBV3-1/TRBV3-2|few|TRBJ1-6
TGTGCCAGCAGCCAAGAAATTAGAGGGGGCTCACCCCTCCACTTT
CASSQEIRGGSPLHF
>-|TRBV7-2|few|TRBJ2-3
TGTGCCAGCAAACCGGGCTCAGGGGCAGATACGCAGTATTTT
CASKPGSGADTQYF
>-|TRBV19|few|TRBJ1-2
TGTGCCAGTAGTATTTCTGGCAGTCTCTCCTATGGCTACACCTTC
CASSISGSLSYGYTF
>TRBD1|TRBV6-2/TRBV6-3|-|TRBJ2-5
TGTGCCAGCAGTTACTCTGGCAGGGGGCAGACCCAGTACTTC
CASSYSGRGQTQYF
>-|TRBV5-6|-|TRBJ1-1
TGTGCCAGCAGCTTGGCAGGGTTCTCCGCTGAAGCTTTCTTT
CASSLAGFSAEAFF
>TRBD1|TRBV3-1/TRBV3-2|few|TRBJ2-2
TGTGCCAGCGGAGCCCGGGGACAGGGCGTCTTTACCGGGGAGCTGTTTTTT
CASGARGQGVFTGELFF
>TRBD1|TRBV19|-|TRBJ2-4
TGTGCCAGTAGTTCCGGGACAGGAAAGATAGCCAAAAACATTCAGTACTTC
CASSSGTGKIAKNIQYF
>TRBD2|TRBV12-3/TRBV12-4|few|TRBJ2-7
TGTGCCAGCAGCTCCGGACTAGCTAGGCAGTACTTC
CASSSGLARQYF
>-|TRBV12-3/TRBV12-4|-|TRBJ1-2
TGTGCCAGCAGTGCGGACTATGGCTACACCTTC
CASSADYGYTF
>TRBD2|TRBV19|-|TRBJ2-2
TGTGCCAGTAGTATTGTCCTAGCGGGTACCGGGGAGCTGTTTTTT
CASSIVLAGTGELFF
>TRBD1|TRBV6-5|-|TRBJ1-1
TGTGCCAGCACCAAGCCCGGGACAGGGCCTGGGGAAGCTTTCTTT
CASTKPGTGPGEAFF
>-|TRBV5-1|-|TRBJ1-2
TGCGCCAGCAGCTTGGTCCTTGGAGACAACTATGGCTACACCTTC
CASSLVLGDNYGYTF
>-|TRBV29-1|-|TRBJ1-3
TGCAGCGTGCTGAGGACTGGAAACACCATATATTTT
CSVLRTGNTIYF
>-|TRBV28|-|TRBJ1-4
TGTGCCAGCAGCGGGAGTGCAACTAATGAAAAACTGTTTTTT
CASSGSATNEKLFF
>-|TRBV5-1|few|TRBJ2-7
TGCGCCAGCAGCTTGCAACCCCCGGACATCTCCTACGAGCAGTACTTC
CASSLQPPDISYEQYF
>TRBD1|TRBV3-1/TRBV3-2|-|TRBJ2-7
TGTGCCAGCAGCGTAACCGGGACAGGGAGCCACGAGCAGTACTTC
CASSVTGTGSHEQYF
>TRBD1|TRBV5-1|-|TRBJ2-3
TGCGCCAGCAGCTTGGTAGGGCAGGGGGCATCAGATACGCAGTATTTT
CASSLVGQGASDTQYF
>-|TRBV7-2|-|TRBJ1-2
TGTGCCAGCAGCTTCAGTGGTAGGGGGGGCTATGGCTACACCTTC
CASSFSGRGGYGYTF
>TRBD1|TRBV28|-|TRBJ1-1
TGTGCCAGCACCCCCCCCGGGACAGGGGACACTGAAGCTTTCTTT
CASTPPGTGDTEAFF
>TRBD1|TRBV5-4|-|TRBJ2-5
TGTGCCAGCAGCTTGGCTCTGGGACAGGGGGAGACCCAGTACTTC
CASSLALGQGETQYF
>-|TRBV3-1/TRBV3-2|few|TRBJ1-1
TGTGCCAGCAGCCCAGGTGGCAGGGGAGCTTTCTTT
CASSPGGRGAFF
>TRBD2|TRBV7-9|-|TRBJ2-7
TGTGCCAGCAGCGATAGTCTCGGGGGGTATTTCTACGAGCAGTACTTC
CASSDSLGGYFYEQYF
>TRBD1|TRBV7-2|-|TRBJ1-1
TGTGCCAGCAGCTCCCAGGGGGGTTTTGAAGCTTTCTTT
CASSSQGGFEAFF
>-|TRBV6-5|-|TRBJ1-3
TGTGCCACCGCAGACTCCAGCTCTGGAAACACCATATATTTT
CATADSSSGNTIYF
>TRBD2|TRBV18|-|TRBJ2-1
TGTGCCAGCTCATCACTAGCGGGAATTACTAATGAGCAGTTCTTC
CASSSLAGITNEQFF
>TRBD2|TRBV6-4|few|TRBJ2-1
TGTGCCAGCAGTGACTCGGCGGGGGGGTACAATGAGCAGTTCTTC
CASSDSAGGYNEQFF
>-|TRBV30|-|TRBJ1-5
TGTGCCTGGAGTCCAGGTCCCGGTCAGCCCCAGCATTTT
CAWSPGPGQPQHF
>-|TRBV11-3|few|TRBJ2-2
TGTGCCAGCAACAAAGGAGGAGGGCAGGGCCCCACCGGGGAGCTGTTTTTT
CASNKGGGQGPTGELFF
>-|TRBV28|-|TRBJ1-2
TGTGCCAGCAGTTTTGGGGCGGAGGGCTACACCTTC
CASSFGAEGYTF
>-|TRBV29-1|-|TRBJ2-1
TGCAGCGTTGAAGTCGGTACAGGGAGCTCCTACAATGAGCAGTTCTTC
CSVEVGTGSSYNEQFF